This passage covers 26 T cell receptor beta chains from one sample sequenced in a study of CD8 T cells in ankylosing spondylitis (dated by TCRdb to about 2017). Receptors were amplified or captured by 5' RACE. TCRdb lists the instrument as Illumina HiSeq 2500. TCRdb applied fastp at Q25 and MiXCR to the public reads, then kept only in-frame beta chains. Each CDR3 protein appears once, grouped with its most common genes and DNA. In all, the sample holds roughly 130,000 distinct CDR3 sequences, and roughly 6.6% of those were seen once. The ten largest clones take up 12% of the sample. Sequencing was carried out using blood, either unsorted or a sorted T cell fraction (not recorded which). The receptors here all came from a male donor with ankylosing spondylitis or in good health (not recorded which).

This clonotype appeared many times. The chain combines TRBV29-1 with TRBJ2-2, with D unresolved. Trimming left V 4 bases short and J 6 bases short, with 6 bases between. The CDR3 has 11 amino acids. CDR1 is SQVTM, CDR2 ANQGSEA, per germline. Written as DNA, the CDR3 is TGCAGCGTTGCGGGCCCCGGGGAGCTGTTTTTT. It is translated as CSVAGPGELFF.

In its sample, this clonotype was seen many times. The CDR3 here is CATSDYQVGTLYNEQFF. CDR3 nucleotides: TGTGCCACCAGTGATTATCAAGTGGGGACCCTATACAATGAGCAGTTCTTC. The chain couples TRBV24-1 to TRBJ2-1; D tentatively fits TRBD1 or TRBD2 (5 bases each). V lost 2 bases and J lost 4, with 17 bases in between. Germline assignment: CDR1 KGHDR and CDR2 SFDVKD. The CDR3 length is 17 residues.

This clonotype came up many times. V is TRBV5-1 and J is TRBJ1-1, with 10 bases aligning to TRBD1. CDR3 size: 15 residues. CDR1 SGHRS and CDR2 YFSETQ come from the germline V gene. The trim removed 3 bases at V and 4 bases at J, leaving 6 bases unmatched. The CDR3 bases are TGCGCCAGCAGCTACACCCGGACAGGGGGCACTGAAGCTTTCTTT. It specifies CASSYTRTGGTEAFF. Variable domain in full (rest from reference TRBV5-1 and TRBJ1-1): KAGVTQTPRYLIKTRGQQVTLSCSPISGHRSVSWYQQTPGQGLQFLFEYFSETQRNKGNFPGRFSGRQFSNSRSEMNVSTLELGDSALYLCASSYTRTGGTEAFFGQGTRLTVV.

The table lists this clonotype with many counts. The chain combines TRBV11-2 with TRBJ2-2, with D perhaps given as TRBD1 or TRBD2 (5 bases each). The germline V gene has CDR1 SGHAT and CDR2 FQNNGV. The CDR3 extends over 16 amino acids. Trimming pared 4 bases from V and 2 bases from J, leaving 14 bases between. In DNA, the CDR3 is TGTGCCAGCAGCTCCCCTGGGGGTTCTAACACCGGGGAGCTGTTTTTT. This sequence encodes CASSSPGGSNTGELFF.

This clonotype has at least ten counts. V gene TRBV7-9 combines with J gene TRBJ2-3; perhaps D is TRBD1 or TRBD2 (5 bases each). Trimming removed 3 bases from V and 1 base from J, with 11 bases in between. CDR1 and CDR2 from the germline V gene are SEHNR and FQNEAQ (reference sequence). The CDR3 is 15 amino acids. The CDR3 bases are TGTGCCAGCAGCTTTGGGGGTTCAGGCACAGATACGCAGTATTTT. Protein sequence: CASSFGGSGTDTQYF.

This clonotype was recorded many times. The rearrangement uses TRBV29-1 and TRBJ1-3, with D hard to call. The CDR3 spans 12 residues. Looked up from germline, CDR1 is SQVTM and CDR2 is ANQGSEA. Trimming removed 4 bases from V and 0 bases from J, with 4 bases in between. The CDR3 spells CSVGSSGNTIYF. CDR3 nucleotides: TGCAGCGTTGGGAGCTCTGGAAACACCATATATTTT.

This clonotype has a count of ten or more. V gene TRBV7-9 combines with J gene TRBJ1-4; possible D gene TRBD1, 6 bases. Germline loops: CDR1 SEHNR, CDR2 FQNEAQ (reference sequence). The CDR3 has 13 residues. The germline V and J ends were trimmed by 6 bases and 12 bases, with 17 bases remaining between them. The CDR3 sequence is CASSPGARGELFF. The CDR3 coding sequence is TGTGCCAGCAGTCCGGGAGCCAGGGGAGAACTGTTTTTT. Full variable domain (remainder filled in from reference TRBV7-9 and TRBJ1-4): DTGVSQNPRHKITKRGQNVTFRCDPISEHNRLYWYRQTLGQGPEFLTYFQNEAQLEKSRLLSDRFSAERPKGSFSTLEIQRTEQGDSAMYLCASSPGARGELFFGSGTQLSVL.

This clonotype was recorded at least ten times. This chain connects TRBV20-1 to TRBJ2-7; D may correspond to TRBD1 or TRBD2 (5 bases each). This CDR3 is 16 amino acids long. Trimming shortened V by 1 base and J by 4 bases, and 20 bases separated the two germline ends. The germline CDR1 and CDR2 sequences are DFQATT and SNEGSKA (reference sequence). CDR3 bases: TGCAGTGCTAGAGCTAATGAGCGGTCTGGGGCTTACGAGCAGTACTTC. It is translated as CSARANERSGAYEQYF.

This clonotype appeared many times. This chain connects TRBV20-1 to TRBJ2-1, with D possibly matching TRBD1 (5 bases). Trimming took 5 bases from V and 4 from J, leaving 15 bases between them. CDR1 is DFQATT and CDR2 is SNEGSKA in the germline V gene (reference sequence). This CDR3 spans 14 amino acids. DNA for the CDR3: TGCAGTGCTGAGTTGGGGCCAAAATACAATGAGCAGTTCTTC. It encodes CSAELGPKYNEQFF.

The chain carries TRBV27 and TRBJ2-7; D unresolved. V was trimmed by 8 bases and J by 1 base, leaving 12 bases between them. Germline V gives CDR1 MNHEY, CDR2 SMNVEV (reference sequence). The CDR3 contains 13 residues. DNA of the CDR3: TGTGCCAGCGGAAGGACCGAATCCTACGAGCAGTACTTC. Amino acid sequence: CASGRTESYEQYF.

This clonotype was picked up many times. This sequence joins TRBV12-3 or TRBV12-4 and TRBJ1-2, with unresolved D. The CDR3 is 14 amino acids. The germline V and J ends were trimmed by 5 bases and 4 bases, with 14 bases remaining between them. The DNA of the CDR3 is TGTGCCAGCAGTCCCCGGGGAGCCGGCTATGGCTACACCTTC. Protein sequence: CASSPRGAGYGYTF.

This clonotype was counted at least ten times. V is TRBV7-9 and J is TRBJ2-6; D unresolved. V lost 2 bases to trimming and J lost 3 bases, with 2 bases between them. CDR3 length: 13 residues. CDR1 and CDR2 from the germline V gene are SEHNR and FQNEAQ (reference sequence). The CDR3 here is CASSLIGANVLTF. The CDR3 DNA follows: TGTGCCAGCAGCTTAATTGGGGCCAACGTCCTGACTTTC.

The table lists this clonotype with many counts. The chain recombines TRBV3-1 with TRBJ2-7; D unclear. CDR1 LGHDT and CDR2 YNNKEL come from the germline V gene (reference sequence). V lost 0 bases, J lost 5 bases, and 8 bases lay in between. The CDR3 is 13 residues long. CDR3 region: CASSQDTVHEQYF. The CDR3 nucleotides read TGTGCCAGCAGCCAAGATACGGTACACGAGCAGTACTTC.

In this sample, this clonotype turned up many times. The chain joins TRBV20-1 to TRBJ2-7; 12 positions match TRBD1. J was trimmed by 4 bases and V by 5 bases; bases with no gene match: 6. Germline V gene lookup returns CDR1 DFQATT and CDR2 SNEGSKA (reference sequence). CDR3 length equals 14 residues. The CDR3 loop reads CSAAGTGGWYEQYF. CDR3 DNA sequence: TGCAGTGCTGCCGGGACAGGGGGCTGGTACGAGCAGTACTTC.

Ten or more counts support this clonotype. The rearrangement joins TRBV5-1 to TRBJ2-3; tentatively, D is TRBD1 (5 bases). The V gene lost 0 bases and the J gene lost 2 bases, with 7 bases spanning the gap. This CDR3 contains 14 residues. Germline V gene sequence: CDR1 SGHRS, CDR2 YFSETQ. This CDR3 is CASSLGGFTDTQYF. CDR3 coding DNA: TGCGCCAGCAGCTTGGGGGGCTTCACAGATACGCAGTATTTT.

This clonotype was seen repeatedly, ten times or more. The V gene is TRBV29-1, the J gene TRBJ1-5, with D possibly matching TRBD1 (6 bases). The V gene's germline CDR1 is SQVTM and CDR2 ANQGSEA. V dropped 7 bases and J dropped 5 bases, with 15 bases sitting between them. The CDR3 covers 13 residues. CDR3 DNA sequence: TGCAGCGCCGGGACAACCACTCATCAGCCCCAGCATTTT. This sequence encodes CSAGTTTHQPQHF. Looking up the rest from reference TRBV29-1 and TRBJ1-5 gives the full variable domain: SAVISQKPSRDICQRGTSLTIQCQVDSQVTMMFWYRQQPGQSLTLIATANQGSEATYESGFVIDKFPISRPNLTFSTLTVSNMSPEDSSIYLCSAGTTTHQPQHFGDGTRLSIL.

This clonotype appeared many times. The V and J genes are TRBV28 and TRBJ2-1, with a tentative D call TRBD1 (5 bases). V was trimmed by 2 bases and J by 7 bases, leaving 6 bases between them. The CDR3 covers 12 residues. The germline CDR1 and CDR2 sequences are MDHEN and SYDVKM. CDR3 sequence (DNA): TGTGCCAGCAGTTTACAGGGTAATGAGCAGTTCTTC. Encoded protein: CASSLQGNEQFF.

This clonotype was counted at least ten times. The chain combines TRBV30 with TRBJ2-5; 7 bases agree with TRBD1. This CDR3 is built from 13 residues. The V gene's germline CDR1 is GTSNPN and CDR2 SVGIG (reference sequence). The junction had 5 bases not matched to a gene; V was cut back by 5 bases and J by 2 bases. CDR3 DNA: TGTGCCTGGGAGAAGGGACAGCAAGAGACCCAGTACTTC. Translating gives CAWEKGQQETQYF. Variable domain in full (rest from reference TRBV30 and TRBJ2-5): SQTIHQWPATLVQPVGSPLSLECTVEGTSNPNLYWYRQAAGRGLQLLFYSVGIGQISSEVPQNLSASRPQDRQFILSSKKLLLSDSGFYLCAWEKGQQETQYFGPGTRLLVL.

This clonotype was seen at least ten times. The V call is TRBV9, the J call TRBJ2-1; D is unclear. Trimming took 4 bases from V and 6 from J, leaving 8 bases between them. Germline assignment: CDR1 SGDLS and CDR2 YYNGEE. The CDR3 spans 12 residues. The CDR3 sequence is CASSKVVNEQFF. In nucleotides, the CDR3 is TGTGCCAGCAGCAAAGTCGTCAATGAGCAGTTCTTC.

This clonotype appeared a few times. The J gene is TRBJ2-5, the V gene TRBV20-1, with D uncertain. Germline V gives CDR1 DFQATT, CDR2 SNEGSKA (reference sequence). This CDR3 is 12 amino acids long. V was clipped by 6 bases and J by 2 bases, with 10 bases between them. The CDR3 protein is CSAELGQETQYF. CDR3 DNA sequence: TGCAGTGCGGAACTCGGACAAGAGACCCAGTACTTC.

This clonotype showed up many times. The rearrangement links TRBV7-2 to TRBJ2-5; D unclear. The CDR3 extends over 13 amino acids. The V end lost 7 bases, the J end lost 2 bases, and 11 bases lay between the germline ends. Germline assignment: CDR1 SGHTA and CDR2 FQGNSA. The CDR3 nucleotides read TGTGCCAGCACAAACTACCTACAAGAGACCCAGTACTTC. Encoded protein: CASTNYLQETQYF.

This clonotype came up many times. The chain carries TRBV29-1 and TRBJ1-1; D is perhaps TRBD1 (5 bases). Trimming cost V 4 bases and J 5 bases, with 14 bases left between them. The CDR3 totals 13 residues. Germline values: CDR1 SQVTM, CDR2 ANQGSEA. CDR3 sequence (DNA): TGCAGCGTTGGCCCGGGACTGAGGACTGAAGCTTTCTTT. Translating it yields CSVGPGLRTEAFF.

This clonotype was recorded many times. The CDR3 DNA sequence: TGCAGTGCAAGTGGGGACAGGGGCTACGAGCAGTACTTC. Translation: CSASGDRGYEQYF. The chain couples TRBV20-1 to TRBJ2-7, with 10 bases identical to TRBD1. The germline V gene has CDR1 DFQATT and CDR2 SNEGSKA (reference sequence). The CDR3 totals 13 residues. V was pared by 6 bases and J by 3 bases, with 5 bases of the junction left unmatched.

This clonotype was counted ten times or more. CDR3 loop: CSADRDYEQYF. CDR3 sequence (DNA): TGCAGTGCTGACCGGGATTACGAGCAGTACTTC. The chain couples TRBV20-1 to TRBJ2-7; a possible D gene is TRBD2 (5 bases). The CDR3 covers 11 residues. Germline CDR1 reads DFQATT; CDR2 reads SNEGSKA (reference sequence). With 5 bases removed from V and 4 bases from J, the gap between germline ends came to 9 bases.

This clonotype showed up many times. The chain links TRBV5-5 to TRBJ1-5; D possibly corresponds to TRBD1 (5 bases). The CDR3 has 15 residues. Between the trimmed V and J ends, which lost 4 bases and 1 base, there was a span of 12 bases. Germline assignment: CDR1 SGHKS and CDR2 YYEKEE (reference sequence). CDR3 DNA: TGTGCCAGCAGCCCAGGGTCCTCCAGCAATCAGCCCCAGCATTTT. It yields the protein CASSPGSSSNQPQHF.

This clonotype was counted at least ten times. The chain couples TRBV20-1 to TRBJ2-5, with D unclear. Germline values: CDR1 DFQATT, CDR2 SNEGSKA (reference sequence). The CDR3 length is 12 residues. Trimming left V 6 bases short and J 5 bases short, with 13 bases between. DNA of the CDR3: TGCAGTGCAGATGTCGCTGGGGAGACCCAGTACTTC. This sequence encodes CSADVAGETQYF.